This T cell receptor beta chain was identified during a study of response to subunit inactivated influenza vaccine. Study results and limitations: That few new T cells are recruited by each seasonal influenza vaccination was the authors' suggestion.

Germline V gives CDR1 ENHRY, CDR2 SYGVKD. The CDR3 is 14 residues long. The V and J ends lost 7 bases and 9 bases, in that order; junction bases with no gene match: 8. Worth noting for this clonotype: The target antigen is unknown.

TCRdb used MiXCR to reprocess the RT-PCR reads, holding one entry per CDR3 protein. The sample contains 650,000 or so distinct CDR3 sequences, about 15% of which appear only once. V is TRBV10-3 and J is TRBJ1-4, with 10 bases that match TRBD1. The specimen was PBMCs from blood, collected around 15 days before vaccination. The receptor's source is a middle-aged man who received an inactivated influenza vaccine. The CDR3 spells CAITRDRGEKKLFF. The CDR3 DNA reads TGTGCCATCACCCGGGACAGGGGTGAGAAAAAACTGTTTTTT.